This TCR beta chain derives from a study of blood T cell repertoires in COVID-19. Overall study context: Sources were T cells, B-cell-depleted T cells, or PBMCs; the material itself was cDNA or gDNA.

The CDR3 covers 16 residues. Germline-derived CDR1 and CDR2 are SGHTA and FQGTGA. Trimming took off 1 base at V and 1 base at J, with 12 bases between the two ends. Assay used: immunoSEQ multiplex PCR; TCRdb lists only in-frame clones, some missing. The repertoire includes a few hundred thousand clones, about 90% of them detected once, and less than 5.5% sits in the top ten. Those who participated ranged in age from roughly 18 to 90 years and resided in 20 to 25 US areas. The receptor was isolated from a man aged 30 to 45 who had recovered from COVID-19. The chain is built from TRBV7-3 and TRBJ2-3, with D tentatively TRBD1 (6 bases). The sequencing sample was made of PBMCs or T cells enriched from blood (not recorded which). The chain's CDR3 is CASSLIGQKGTDTQYF. The CDR3 bases are TGTGCCAGCAGCTTAATTGGACAGAAAGGCACAGATACGCAGTATTTT. Supplemented by reference TRBV7-3 and TRBJ2-3, the full variable domain reads GAGVSQTPSNKVTEKGKYVELRCDPISGHTALYWYRQSLGQGPEFLIYFQGTGAADDSGLPNDRFFAVRPEGSVSTLKIQRTERGDSAVYLCASSLIGQKGTDTQYFGPGTRLTVL.